This entry lists 22 T cell receptor beta chains sequenced from one sample in a study of CD8+ T cells in alopecia areata. Sequencing templates came from extracted RNA that was reverse transcribed into cDNA. Here immunoSEQ multiplex PCR was the method, and the copy in TCRdb shows in-frame clones only, minus some. The data contain about 150,000 clones, around 50% of them seen just once; the ten biggest clones take up approximately 6.5%. Sample: CD4+ T cells sorted from blood, taken at week 0. These receptors originate from a human donor with alopecia areata.

In its sample, this clone was seen a few times. The chain carries TRBV19 and TRBJ2-5; D is undetermined. Trimming stripped 5 bases from V and 8 bases from J, with 9 bases between. The CDR3 is 11 amino acids. Germline CDR1 and CDR2: LNHDA and SQIVND (reference sequence). The CDR3 is CASSLGATQYF. Written as DNA, the CDR3 is TGTGCCAGTAGTCTAGGAGCTACCCAGTACTTC.

This clone showed up many times. The V gene is TRBV6-6, the J gene TRBJ1-1; 7 nucleotides agree with TRBD1. The CDR3 is 14 residues long. Germline CDR1 MNHNY, CDR2 SVGAGI (reference sequence). Germline trimming cut 5 bases from V and 0 bases from J; bases unmatched to any gene: 3. The CDR3 reads CASSDRDMNTEAFF. CDR3 DNA: TGTGCCAGCAGTGACAGGGACATGAACACTGAAGCTTTCTTT.

The CDR3 spells CSVGDGYNQPQHF. The DNA of the CDR3 is TGCAGCGTTGGGGACGGTTACAATCAGCCCCAGCATTTT. J is TRBJ1-5 and V is TRBV29-1, with D maybe TRBD1 (5 bases). The germline V and J ends were trimmed by 4 bases and 3 bases, with 10 bases remaining between them. Per the germline V gene, CDR1 is SQVTM and CDR2 is ANQGSEA. The CDR3 is 13 amino acids. The variable domain in full, completed from reference TRBV29-1 and TRBJ1-5, reads SAVISQKPSRDICQRGTSLTIQCQVDSQVTMMFWYRQQPGQSLTLIATANQGSEATYESGFVIDKFPISRPNLTFSTLTVSNMSPEDSSIYLCSVGDGYNQPQHFGDGTRLSIL.

The sample holds a few counts of this clone. The rearrangement uses TRBV7-9 and TRBJ1-2; the match to TRBD1 covers 7 bases. Germline values: CDR1 SEHNR, CDR2 FQNEAQ (reference sequence). With 4 bases clipped from V and 4 bases from J, the junction kept 9 bases outside the gene matches. The CDR3 is 15 residues long. The CDR3 here is CASSSQGSGIYGYTF. The CDR3, as DNA: TGTGCCAGCAGCTCACAGGGGTCGGGGATCTATGGCTACACCTTC.

This sequence joins TRBV5-1 and TRBJ2-7; TRBD1 matches 8 bases. After removal of 4 bases from V and 5 bases from J, the junction contained 8 bases not matched to a gene. CDR1 is SGHRS and CDR2 is YFSETQ in the germline V gene. The CDR3 is 14 residues long. CDR3 loop: CASSPGQEHHEQYF. CDR3 DNA: TGCGCCAGCAGCCCGGGACAGGAGCACCACGAGCAGTACTTC.

This sequence joins TRBV14 and TRBJ2-1; possible D gene TRBD2, 6 bases. CDR3 length equals 16 residues. Trimming stripped 2 bases from V and 2 bases from J, with 13 bases between. Germline V gene lookup returns CDR1 SGHDN and CDR2 FVKESK. The CDR3 bases are TGTGCCAGCAGCCAAAAAGCGGGCGACCCCTACAATGAGCAGTTCTTC. Encoded protein: CASSQKAGDPYNEQFF.

This chain uses TRBV7-9 with TRBJ2-5; D gene ambiguous. CDR1 is SEHNR and CDR2 is FQNEAQ in the germline V gene (reference sequence). This CDR3 is 12 amino acids long. V was shortened by 5 bases and J by 4 bases, with 8 bases between the two germline ends. CDR3 sequence: CASSPHLETQYF. The CDR3 nucleotides read TGTGCCAGCAGCCCCCATTTAGAGACCCAGTACTTC.

This clone was counted ten times or more. This chain joins TRBV5-6 and TRBJ2-7; D is unresolved. CDR1 is SGHDT and CDR2 is YYEEEE in the germline V gene. Trimming took 0 bases from V and 3 from J, leaving 4 bases between them. The CDR3 runs to 12 residues. This CDR3 reads CASSLGNYEQYF. CDR3 bases: TGTGCCAGCAGCTTGGGAAACTACGAGCAGTACTTC.

This chain connects TRBV5-1 to TRBJ1-4; no clear D. The CDR3 covers 13 residues. Deletions cut 0 bases from V and 4 bases from J, with 4 bases between. Per the germline V gene, CDR1 is SGHRS and CDR2 is YFSETQ. CDR3 in amino acids: CASSLEYNEKLFF. CDR3 nucleotides: TGCGCCAGCAGCTTGGAGTATAATGAAAAACTGTTTTTT. Full variable domain (remainder filled in from reference TRBV5-1 and TRBJ1-4): KAGVTQTPRYLIKTRGQQVTLSCSPISGHRSVSWYQQTPGQGLQFLFEYFSETQRNKGNFPGRFSGRQFSNSRSEMNVSTLELGDSALYLCASSLEYNEKLFFGSGTQLSVL.

This clone was detected a few times. The V gene is TRBV25-1, the J gene TRBJ2-1; no definite D call. Trimming removed 7 bases from V and 7 bases from J, with 8 bases in between. This CDR3 is built from 11 residues. The V gene's germline CDR1 is MGHDK and CDR2 SYGVNS. The CDR3 here is CASTKANEQFF. The DNA for the CDR3 is TGTGCCAGCACGAAGGCTAATGAGCAGTTCTTC.

The chain uses TRBV5-1 and TRBJ2-5, with 8 bases aligning to TRBD2. The junction had 3 bases not matched to a gene; V was cut back by 0 bases and J by 2 bases. Germline V gene lookup returns CDR1 SGHRS and CDR2 YFSETQ. The CDR3 spans 15 residues. CDR3 loop: CASSLGGTRQETQYF. CDR3 sequence (DNA): TGCGCCAGCAGCTTGGGAGGGACTAGACAAGAGACCCAGTACTTC.

The sample holds a few counts of this clone. The chain couples TRBV29-1 to TRBJ1-1, with 7 bases aligning to TRBD1. Germline V CDR1 and CDR2: SQVTM, ANQGSEA. The V gene end was trimmed by 5 bases and the J gene end by 0 bases; junction bases not matched to a gene: 3. This CDR3 comprises 13 residues. The CDR3 DNA reads as TGCAGCGTTTCCGGGACAGTGAACACTGAAGCTTTCTTT. It encodes CSVSGTVNTEAFF.

This clone turned up a few times. The genes are TRBV15 and TRBJ2-2; D is undetermined. The V gene lost 0 bases and the J gene lost 6 bases, with 8 bases spanning the gap. Germline V gives CDR1 LNHNV, CDR2 YYDKDF (reference sequence). The CDR3 covers 14 residues. This chain's CDR3 is CATSRDRKSGELFF. CDR3 coding DNA: TGTGCCACCAGCAGAGATCGAAAGTCCGGGGAGCTGTTTTTT.

This CDR3 is CASSQGLASYNEQFF. In nucleotides, the CDR3 is TGCGCCAGCAGCCAAGGACTAGCTTCCTACAATGAGCAGTTCTTC. The rearrangement uses TRBV4-3 and TRBJ2-1, with TRBD2 matching over 7 bases. Germline V gene sequence: CDR1 LGHNA, CDR2 YSLEER. V gave up 1 base and J gave up 1 base; unmatched junction bases: 1. The CDR3 is made up of 15 amino acids.

The chain employs TRBV19 and TRBJ2-2; D is perhaps TRBD1 (7 bases). V shed 6 bases and J shed 4 bases, with 12 bases lying between them. Germline CDR1 LNHDA, CDR2 SQIVND (reference sequence). The CDR3 consists of 14 residues. The CDR3 coding sequence is TGTGCCAGTAGCCAGGGGGGAGGCACCGGGGAGCTGTTTTTT. It is translated as CASSQGGGTGELFF.

In its sample, this clone was seen a few times. V gene TRBV2 combines with J gene TRBJ1-1; TRBD1 aligns across 7 bases. This CDR3 region has 15 residues. V lost 2 bases and J lost 5; bases outside the gene matches: 8. The germline V gene encodes CDR1 SNHLY and CDR2 FYNNEI. The CDR3 here is CASSENRGGLTEAFF. Here the CDR3 DNA reads TGTGCCAGCAGTGAAAACAGGGGCGGTTTGACTGAAGCTTTCTTT.

This chain uses TRBV4-3 with TRBJ1-6, with D tentatively TRBD1 (5 bases). In germline, CDR1 is LGHNA, CDR2 YSLEER. This CDR3 is 14 amino acids long. Trimming removed 0 bases from V and 10 bases from J, with 10 bases in between. The CDR3 spells CASSQEGVRSPLHF. DNA for the CDR3: TGCGCCAGCAGCCAAGAGGGGGTAAGGTCACCCCTCCACTTT.

On this clone: At the DNA level, this CDR3 is encoded by other sequences in the same sample as well. The V gene is TRBV30, the J gene TRBJ1-1; 7 bases fit TRBD1. V lost 1 base, J lost 5 bases, and 4 bases stayed unmatched. Germline V CDR1 and CDR2: GTSNPN, SVGIG (reference sequence). The CDR3 is 13 amino acids. The CDR3 DNA sequence: TGTGCCTGGAGTGCCCAGGGGGGGACTGAAGCTTTCTTT. This codes for CAWSAQGGTEAFF.

This clone was observed a few times. The sample holds other DNA sequences that translate to the same CDR3. This rearrangement joins TRBV29-1 to TRBJ2-2; D is possibly TRBD2 (6 bases). The V end was cut by 4 bases, the J end by 6 bases, with 6 bases between. This CDR3 region has 11 residues. The V gene's germline CDR1 is SQVTM and CDR2 ANQGSEA. In DNA, the CDR3 is TGCAGCGTTGGCGGGGCCGGGGAGCTGTTTTTT. It translates to CSVGGAGELFF.

In nucleotides, the CDR3 is TGTGCCAGCAGCCCCGGCAGGGACTATGGCTACACCTTC. Translating gives CASSPGRDYGYTF. The chain is built from TRBV11-2 and TRBJ1-2; a possible D gene is TRBD1 (5 bases). The ends were cut back, 5 bases at V and 3 bases at J, with 10 bases in the middle. Germline V gene lookup returns CDR1 SGHAT and CDR2 FQNNGV. The CDR3 is made up of 13 amino acids.

V usage is TRBV15 and J usage is TRBJ2-2, with D possibly being TRBD2 (6 bases). The V gene lost 6 bases and the J gene lost 4 bases, with 15 bases spanning the gap. Germline CDR1 LNHNV, CDR2 YYDKDF (reference sequence). The CDR3 consists of 15 residues. This CDR3 is CATRRGGASTGELFF. CDR3 coding DNA: TGTGCCACCAGACGGGGAGGCGCCTCCACCGGGGAGCTGTTTTTT.

This clone was recorded a few times. The chain uses TRBV29-1 and TRBJ1-4, with a weak D call TRBD1 (5 bases). The CDR3 covers 14 residues. The germline gives CDR1 SQVTM, CDR2 ANQGSEA. The germline V and J ends were trimmed by 8 bases and 7 bases, with 20 bases remaining between them. CDR3 bases: TGCAGCATTGGCGGGGCGTCGATACGTGAAAAACTGTTTTTT. Its protein is CSIGGASIREKLFF.